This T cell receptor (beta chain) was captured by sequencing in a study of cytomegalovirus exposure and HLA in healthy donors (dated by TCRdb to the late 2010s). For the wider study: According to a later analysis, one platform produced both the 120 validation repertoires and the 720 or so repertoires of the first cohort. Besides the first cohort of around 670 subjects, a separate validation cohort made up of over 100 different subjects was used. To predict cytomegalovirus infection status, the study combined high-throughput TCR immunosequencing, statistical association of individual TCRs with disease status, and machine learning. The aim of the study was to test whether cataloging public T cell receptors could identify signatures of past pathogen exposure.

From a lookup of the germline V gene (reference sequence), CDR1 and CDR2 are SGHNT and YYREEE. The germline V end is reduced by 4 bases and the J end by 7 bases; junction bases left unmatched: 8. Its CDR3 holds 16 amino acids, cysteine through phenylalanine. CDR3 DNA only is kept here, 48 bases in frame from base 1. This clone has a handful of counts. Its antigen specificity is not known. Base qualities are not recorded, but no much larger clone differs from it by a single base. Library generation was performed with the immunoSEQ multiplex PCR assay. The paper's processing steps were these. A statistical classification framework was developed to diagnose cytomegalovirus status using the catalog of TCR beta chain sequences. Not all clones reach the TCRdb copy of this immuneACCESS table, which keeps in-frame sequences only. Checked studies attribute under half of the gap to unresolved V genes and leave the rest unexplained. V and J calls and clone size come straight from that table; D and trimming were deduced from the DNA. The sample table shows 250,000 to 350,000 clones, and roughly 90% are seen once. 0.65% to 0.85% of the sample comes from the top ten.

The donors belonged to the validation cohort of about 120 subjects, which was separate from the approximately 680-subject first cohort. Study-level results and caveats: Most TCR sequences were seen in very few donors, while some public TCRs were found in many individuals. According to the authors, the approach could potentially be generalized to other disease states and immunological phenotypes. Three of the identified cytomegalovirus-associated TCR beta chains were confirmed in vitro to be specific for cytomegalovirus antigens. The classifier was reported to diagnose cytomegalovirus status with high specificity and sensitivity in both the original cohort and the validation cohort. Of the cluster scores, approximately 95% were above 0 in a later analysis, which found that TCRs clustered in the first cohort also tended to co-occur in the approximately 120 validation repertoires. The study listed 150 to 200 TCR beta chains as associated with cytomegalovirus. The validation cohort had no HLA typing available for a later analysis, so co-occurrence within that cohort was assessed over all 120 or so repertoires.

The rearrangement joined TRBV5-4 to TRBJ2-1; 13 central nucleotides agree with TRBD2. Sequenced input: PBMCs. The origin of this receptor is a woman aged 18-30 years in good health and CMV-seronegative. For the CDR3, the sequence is CASSAGLAGVINEQFF. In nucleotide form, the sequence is TGTGCCAGCAGCGCAGGACTAGCGGGAGTGATAAATGAGCAGTTCTTC.